Below are 29 T cell receptor beta chains sequenced from a single sample in a study of Ad26.COV2.S vaccination and SARS-CoV-2 variants (dated by TCRdb to the early 2020s). The library was prepared using the immunoSEQ multiplex PCR assay. Sourced from immuneACCESS, this table was stored by TCRdb with only in-frame sequences that have V and J called. A share of the clones is absent; for the studies checked, an unresolved V gene accounts for under half, and the remainder has no known explanation. The sample table lists roughly 700,000 clones, around 90% of them with a count of one. The ten largest clones represent roughly 1.5% of the sample. The sample's treatment or condition, from its label and the paper: over 15 received Ad26.COV2.S at low or high dose, single or two shots; a few received placebo; per-sample allocation not given. For vaccine and placebo recipients, the sequenced repertoires came from samples collected on day 63 after the first injection.

The source was peripheral blood, collected in a trial of Ad26.COV2.S vaccine versus placebo. The receptor set was obtained from a person between 18 and 65 years old who received the Ad26.COV2.S COVID-19 vaccine or a placebo.

The J gene is TRBJ2-1, the V gene TRBV5-1; 7 bases fit TRBD1. CDR1 and CDR2 from the germline V gene are SGHRS and YFSETQ. This CDR3 is built from 18 residues. J gave up 6 bases and V 1 base, and 16 bases lay outside the gene matches. The CDR3 region is CASSLRGRGPGRGNEQFF. The CDR3, as DNA: TGCGCCAGCAGCTTGAGGGGGCGTGGGCCCGGTAGGGGCAATGAGCAGTTCTTC.

The chain couples TRBV10-3 to TRBJ1-1; D ambiguous. The V gene's germline CDR1 is ENHRY and CDR2 SYGVKD. V lost 4 bases and J 1 base, leaving 7 bases between the germline ends. CDR3 length: 13 residues. CDR3 nucleotide sequence: TGTGCCATCAGTGGTCGGTCGAACACTGAAGCTTTCTTT. Translation gives CAISGRSNTEAFF.

This clone was detected only a few times. Other nucleotide sequences from this sample produce the same CDR3. The chain links TRBV10-3 to TRBJ2-7; D not certain. Per germline, CDR1 ENHRY and CDR2 SYGVKD. The V end was cut by 4 bases, the J end by 4 bases, with 5 bases between. CDR3 length equals 11 residues. The CDR3 loop reads CAISGGYEQYF. The CDR3 DNA is TGTGCCATCAGTGGGGGTTACGAGCAGTACTTC.

This clone was recorded a few times. CDR3: CASSLAVAGTSYNEQFF. As DNA, the CDR3 is TGCGCCAGCAGCTTGGCGGTAGCGGGGACTTCCTACAATGAGCAGTTCTTC. This rearrangement joins TRBV5-1 to TRBJ2-1; 8 positions match TRBD2. The junction had 6 bases not matched to a gene; V was cut back by 0 bases and J by 1 base. This CDR3 is 17 amino acids long. The germline V gene encodes CDR1 SGHRS and CDR2 YFSETQ. The entire variable domain, with the rest obtained from reference TRBV5-1 and TRBJ2-1, is as follows: KAGVTQTPRYLIKTRGQQVTLSCSPISGHRSVSWYQQTPGQGLQFLFEYFSETQRNKGNFPGRFSGRQFSNSRSEMNVSTLELGDSALYLCASSLAVAGTSYNEQFFGPGTRLTVL.

The genes are TRBV15 and TRBJ2-1; perhaps TRBD2 as D (5 bases). V gave up 0 bases and J gave up 8 bases, with 17 bases separating them. Germline CDR1 reads LNHNV; CDR2 reads YYDKDF (reference sequence). CDR3 size: 16 residues. For the CDR3, the DNA is TGTGCCACCAGCAGAGATCTAGGGTTGTGGGGAGATGAGCAGTTCTTC. Translating it yields CATSRDLGLWGDEQFF.

The V call is TRBV2, the J call TRBJ1-1, with 9 bases that match TRBD1. The germline gives CDR1 SNHLY, CDR2 FYNNEI. CDR3 length: 13 residues. The V and J ends lost 4 bases and 8 bases, in that order; junction bases with no gene match: 5. CDR3 loop: CASSAVGTGEAFF. CDR3 coding DNA: TGTGCCAGCAGTGCGGTTGGGACAGGGGAAGCTTTCTTT.

V gene TRBV5-1 combines with J gene TRBJ2-3, with 12 positions matching TRBD1. This CDR3 spans 15 amino acids. In germline, CDR1 is SGHRS, CDR2 YFSETQ. J gave up 4 bases and V 6 bases, and 6 bases lay outside the gene matches. The CDR3: CASTSGTGGPDTQYF. CDR3 nucleotide sequence: TGCGCCAGCACATCCGGGACAGGGGGCCCAGATACGCAGTATTTT.

J is TRBJ2-7 and V is TRBV12-3 or TRBV12-4, with 10 bases matching TRBD2. The junction had 9 bases not matched to a gene; V was cut back by 11 bases and J by 5 bases. This CDR3 is 13 amino acids long. CDR3 protein: CAFRASGSHEQYF. The CDR3 nucleotides are TGTGCCTTCCGGGCTAGCGGGAGCCACGAGCAGTACTTC.

This rearrangement joins TRBV3-1 (or the pseudogene TRBV3-2) to TRBJ2-5; 9 bases align to TRBD1. The germline V gene has CDR1 LGHDT and CDR2 YNNKEL (reference sequence). With V trimmed by 4 bases and J by 5 bases, 8 bases remained unmatched. The CDR3 covers 15 residues. The CDR3 is CASSPPGQGDETQYF. The DNA of the CDR3 is TGTGCCAGCAGCCCCCCGGGACAGGGCGACGAGACCCAGTACTTC.

In DNA form, the CDR3 reads TGTGCCAGCAGTTCGAACACAGATACGCAGTATTTT. Translation gives CASSSNTDTQYF. This chain connects TRBV27 to TRBJ2-3; no reliable D call. The V and J ends lost 4 bases and 2 bases respectively, with 4 bases between them. Germline assignment: CDR1 MNHEY and CDR2 SMNVEV (reference sequence). The CDR3 is 12 amino acids.

The rearrangement links TRBV7-9 to TRBJ2-1; D possibly uses TRBD1 or TRBD2 (6 bases each). Germline values: CDR1 SEHNR, CDR2 FQNEAQ (reference sequence). This CDR3 contains 14 residues. Trimming stripped 5 bases from V and 6 bases from J, with 14 bases between. The CDR3 here is CASSPRGGSNEQFF. The CDR3 bases are TGTGCCAGCAGCCCCCGAGGGGGGAGCAATGAGCAGTTCTTC. Supplemented by reference TRBV7-9 and TRBJ2-1, the full variable domain reads DTGVSQNPRHKITKRGQNVTFRCDPISEHNRLYWYRQTLGQGPEFLTYFQNEAQLEKSRLLSDRFSAERPKGSFSTLEIQRTEQGDSAMYLCASSPRGGSNEQFFGPGTRLTVL.

V and J are TRBV19 and TRBJ1-4; D is possibly TRBD1 (6 bases). The CDR3 has 16 residues. Looked up from germline, CDR1 is LNHDA and CDR2 is SQIVND (reference sequence). Trimming cost V 6 bases and J 0 bases, with 14 bases left between them. The DNA for the CDR3 is TGTGCCAGTAGGGAGGGGGGCCTTGCAACTAATGAAAAACTGTTTTTT. Protein product: CASREGGLATNEKLFF. The full variable domain, its missing parts supplied by reference TRBV19 and TRBJ1-4, is DGGITQSPKYLFRKEGQNVTLSCEQNLNHDAMYWYRQDPGQGLRLIYYSQIVNDFQKGDIAEGYSVSREKKESFPLTVTSAQKNPTAFYLCASREGGLATNEKLFFGSGTQLSVL.

The chain combines TRBV7-3 with TRBJ2-2; 7 bases match TRBD1. From germline, CDR1 is SGHTA and CDR2 FQGTGA. The ends lost 8 bases at V and 1 base at J; junction bases unmatched: 4. This CDR3 has 14 residues. CDR3 region: CASATGLNTGELFF. CDR3 bases: TGTGCCAGCGCGACAGGGCTGAACACCGGGGAGCTGTTTTTT.

The V call is TRBV2, the J call TRBJ2-7; a possible D gene is TRBD1 (6 bases). The length of the CDR3 is 13 residues. Trimming removed 6 bases from V and 4 bases from J, with 13 bases in between. Looked up from germline, CDR1 is SNHLY and CDR2 is FYNNEI. The CDR3 bases are TGTGCCAGCAGACCGGGACATCTATACGAGCAGTACTTC. Protein sequence: CASRPGHLYEQYF.

The CDR3, as DNA: TGTGCCAGCAGGGGACAGGGGGTCTCTGAAGCTTTCTTT. This sequence encodes CASRGQGVSEAFF. The genes are TRBV11-2 and TRBJ1-1, with TRBD1 identical over 11 bases. CDR1 is SGHAT, CDR2 FQNNGV, per germline. The CDR3 length is 13 residues. Trimming at V came to 6 bases and at J to 6 bases, leaving 3 bases not matched to a gene.

V and J are TRBV19 and TRBJ2-5, with D possibly TRBD2 on 6 matching bases. CDR1 is LNHDA and CDR2 is SQIVND in the germline V gene (reference sequence). V dropped 6 bases and J dropped 1 base, with 12 bases sitting between them. The CDR3 runs to 14 residues. CDR3 nucleotides: TGTGCCAGTAGCCCCGGCGGGGTCCAAGAGACCCAGTACTTC. It is translated as CASSPGGVQETQYF.

V is TRBV3-1 (or the pseudogene TRBV3-2) and J is TRBJ2-5; 12 nucleotides align to TRBD2. The CDR3 covers 16 residues. The germline gives CDR1 LGHDT, CDR2 YNNKEL (reference sequence). With V trimmed by 1 base and J by 1 base, 1 base remained unmatched. The CDR3 reads CASSQGLAGVQETQYF. In DNA, the CDR3 is TGTGCCAGCAGCCAAGGACTAGCGGGAGTCCAAGAGACCCAGTACTTC.

This rearrangement joins TRBV18 to TRBJ1-4; D gene uncertain. The germline V gene has CDR1 KGHSH and CDR2 LQKENI. The ends were cut back, 2 bases at V and 0 bases at J, with 7 bases in the middle. The CDR3 has 15 amino acids. CDR3 nucleotide sequence: TGTGCCAGCTCACCAGTCACTCCAACTAATGAAAAACTGTTTTTT. This codes for CASSPVTPTNEKLFF.

The chain couples TRBV6-1 to TRBJ1-2; D is undetermined. The CDR3 has 15 residues. Germline CDR1 is MNHNS and CDR2 is SASEGT. Trimming removed 2 bases at V and 2 bases at J, with 12 bases between. The CDR3 loop reads CASSEIAGFNYGYTF. CDR3 nucleotides: TGTGCCAGCAGTGAAATCGCTGGATTCAACTATGGCTACACCTTC.

Regarding this clone: This sample includes further DNA sequences coding for the same CDR3. Here the CDR3 reads CASSPQGGETQYF. CDR3 in DNA: TGCGCCAGCAGCCCACAGGGAGGTGAGACCCAGTACTTC. V usage is TRBV5-1 and J usage is TRBJ2-5; D possibly matches TRBD1 or TRBD2 (6 bases each). Germline CDR1 reads SGHRS; CDR2 reads YFSETQ. Trimming removed 4 bases from V and 5 bases from J, with 12 bases in between. CDR3 length: 13 residues.

This clone was picked up many times. CDR3: CASSLAEQGRGTEAFF. CDR3 in DNA: TGCGCCAGCAGCTTGGCGGAACAGGGGAGAGGTACTGAAGCTTTCTTT. The chain uses TRBV5-1 and TRBJ1-1; 7 nucleotides line up with TRBD1. CDR3 length: 16 amino acids. Trimming removed 0 bases from V and 5 bases from J; junction bases left unmatched: 10. Looked up from germline, CDR1 is SGHRS and CDR2 is YFSETQ.

The chain links TRBV7-9 to TRBJ1-1; possibly TRBD1 for D (5 bases). The CDR3 covers 15 residues. CDR1 SEHNR and CDR2 FQNEAQ come from the germline V gene (reference sequence). The ends were cut back, 5 bases at V and 3 bases at J, with 16 bases in the middle. CDR3 amino acids: CASSPRLAGYTEAFF. DNA of the CDR3: TGTGCCAGCAGCCCACGGTTAGCAGGGTACACTGAAGCTTTCTTT.

The chain employs TRBV13 and TRBJ1-6; possible D gene TRBD1, 6 bases. Trimming removed 5 bases at V and 7 bases at J, with 12 bases between. The CDR3 is 14 amino acids. The V gene's germline CDR1 is PRHDT and CDR2 FYEKMQ (reference sequence). The CDR3 reads CASSKDSLNSPLHF. In DNA, the CDR3 is TGTGCCAGCAGCAAGGACAGCCTGAATTCACCCCTCCACTTT.

This clone was seen only a few times. The CDR3 region has the DNA TGTGCCACCAGCAGAGACGAAAACAGCCAAGATTTCTATGGCTACACCTTC. This sequence encodes CATSRDENSQDFYGYTF. The chain carries TRBV15 and TRBJ1-2; no clear D. The CDR3 loop spans 17 amino acids. CDR1 and CDR2 from the germline V gene are LNHNV and YYDKDF (reference sequence). Trimming left V 0 bases short and J 4 bases short, with 18 bases between.

The chain couples TRBV7-2 to TRBJ2-7; possible D gene TRBD2, 5 bases. V was shortened by 2 bases and J by 2 bases, with 10 bases between the two germline ends. From germline, CDR1 is SGHTA and CDR2 FQGNSA. CDR3 length equals 14 residues. CDR3 sequence: CASSLWRGPYEQYF. The CDR3 coding sequence is TGTGCCAGCAGCTTATGGCGCGGGCCCTACGAGCAGTACTTC.

The gene calls are TRBV6-6 and TRBJ2-2, with a weak D call TRBD2 (7 bases). The CDR3 is 15 amino acids. The germline V gene has CDR1 MNHNY and CDR2 SVGAGI (reference sequence). Trimming removed 2 bases at V and 8 bases at J, with 15 bases between. CDR3 DNA sequence: TGTGCCAGCAGTTACCCCTTGGGGGGGCGGGGGGAGCTGTTTTTT. Encoded protein: CASSYPLGGRGELFF.

The chain recombines TRBV6-2 or TRBV6-3 with TRBJ2-6; D might be TRBD1 (6 bases). CDR1 is MNHEY, CDR2 SVGEGT, per germline. The V gene lost 2 bases and the J gene lost 4 bases, with 12 bases spanning the gap. The CDR3 consists of 16 residues. The DNA of the CDR3 is TGTGCCAGCAGTTACCCCAGGGGCTCCGGGGCCAACGTCCTGACTTTC. Protein: CASSYPRGSGANVLTF.

In this sample, this clone turned up a few times. The chain couples TRBV5-6 to TRBJ1-4; the D gene is possibly TRBD1 (5 bases). This CDR3 has 13 residues. The V end was cut by 2 bases, the J end by 7 bases, with 9 bases between. Germline V lookup: CDR1 SGHDT, CDR2 YYEEEE. The CDR3: CASSFLGTEKLFF. For the CDR3, the DNA is TGTGCCAGCAGCTTCTTGGGGACTGAAAAACTGTTTTTT.

Concerning this clone: Different DNA sequences within this sample yield the same CDR3. V usage is TRBV7-6 and J usage is TRBJ1-5; no definite D call. This CDR3 contains 14 residues. CDR1 SGHVS and CDR2 FNYEAQ come from the germline V gene. The V gene lost 1 base and the J gene lost 2 bases, with 6 bases spanning the gap. The CDR3 here is CASSLEQGNQPQHF. In nucleotides, the CDR3 is TGTGCCAGCAGCTTAGAGCAGGGCAATCAGCCCCAGCATTTT.